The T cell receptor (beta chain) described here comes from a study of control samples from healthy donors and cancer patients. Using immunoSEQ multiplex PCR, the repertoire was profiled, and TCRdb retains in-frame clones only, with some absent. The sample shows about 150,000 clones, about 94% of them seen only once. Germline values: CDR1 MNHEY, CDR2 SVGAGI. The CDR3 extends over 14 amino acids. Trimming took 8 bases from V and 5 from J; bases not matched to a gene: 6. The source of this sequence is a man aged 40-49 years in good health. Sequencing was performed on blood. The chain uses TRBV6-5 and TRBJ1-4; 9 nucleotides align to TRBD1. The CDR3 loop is CASRTGEKNEKLFF. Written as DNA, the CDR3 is TGTGCCAGCCGGACAGGGGAGAAGAATGAAAAACTGTTTTTT.